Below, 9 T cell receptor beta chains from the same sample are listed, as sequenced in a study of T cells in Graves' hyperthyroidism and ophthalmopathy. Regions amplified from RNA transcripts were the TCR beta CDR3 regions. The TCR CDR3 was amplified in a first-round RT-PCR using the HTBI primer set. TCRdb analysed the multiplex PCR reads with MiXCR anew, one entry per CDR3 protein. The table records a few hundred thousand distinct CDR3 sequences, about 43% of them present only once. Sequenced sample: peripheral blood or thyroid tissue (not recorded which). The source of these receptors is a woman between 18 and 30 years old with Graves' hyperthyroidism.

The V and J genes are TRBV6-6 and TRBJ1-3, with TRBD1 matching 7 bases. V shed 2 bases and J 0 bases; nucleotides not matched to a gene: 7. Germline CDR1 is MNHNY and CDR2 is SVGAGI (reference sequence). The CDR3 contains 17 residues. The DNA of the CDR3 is TGTGCCAGCAGTTACGGGAGGGGGCTGGTCTCTGGAAACACCATATATTTT. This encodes CASSYGRGLVSGNTIYF.

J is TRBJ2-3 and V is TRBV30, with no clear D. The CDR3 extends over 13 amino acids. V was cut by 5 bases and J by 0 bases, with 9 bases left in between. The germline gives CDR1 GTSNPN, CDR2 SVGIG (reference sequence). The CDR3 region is CAWELESTDTQYF. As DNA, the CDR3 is TGTGCCTGGGAGCTGGAAAGCACAGATACGCAGTATTTT.

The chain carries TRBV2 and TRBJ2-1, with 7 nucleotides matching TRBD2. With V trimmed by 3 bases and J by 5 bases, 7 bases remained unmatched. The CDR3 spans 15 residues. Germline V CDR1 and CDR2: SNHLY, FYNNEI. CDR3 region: CASSDVLAADNEQFF. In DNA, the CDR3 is TGTGCCAGCAGTGACGTGCTAGCGGCGGACAATGAGCAGTTCTTC.

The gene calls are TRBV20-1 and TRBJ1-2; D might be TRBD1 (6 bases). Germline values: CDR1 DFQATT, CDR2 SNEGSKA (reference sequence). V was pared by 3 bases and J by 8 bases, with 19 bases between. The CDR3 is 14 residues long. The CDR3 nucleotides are TGCAGTGCTAGTGACGGGACATTCTCGGGCGGCTACACCTTC. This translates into CSASDGTFSGGYTF.

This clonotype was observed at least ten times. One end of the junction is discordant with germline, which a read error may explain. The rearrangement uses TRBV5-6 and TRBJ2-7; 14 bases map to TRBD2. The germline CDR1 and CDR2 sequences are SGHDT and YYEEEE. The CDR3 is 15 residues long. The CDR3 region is CASSWTSGRSYEQYF. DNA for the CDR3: TGTGCCAGTAGCTGGACTAGCGGGAGGTCCTACGAGCAGTACTTC.

The CDR3 nucleotides read TGTGCCAGCAGTGAGACGGGAGGGCTCAATGAGCAGTACTTC. It yields the protein CASSETGGLNEQYF. The gene calls are TRBV2 and TRBJ2-7; 8 nucleotides agree with TRBD2. Trimming removed 3 bases from V and 7 bases from J; junction bases left unmatched: 8. There are 14 residues in the CDR3. The germline V gene has CDR1 SNHLY and CDR2 FYNNEI. Full variable domain (outside the CDR3, taken from reference TRBV2 and TRBJ2-7): EPEVTQTPSHQVTQMGQEVILRCVPISNHLYFYWYRQILGQKVEFLVSFYNNEISEKSEIFDDQFSVERPDGSNFTLKIRSTKLEDSAMYFCASSETGGLNEQYFGPGTRLTVT.

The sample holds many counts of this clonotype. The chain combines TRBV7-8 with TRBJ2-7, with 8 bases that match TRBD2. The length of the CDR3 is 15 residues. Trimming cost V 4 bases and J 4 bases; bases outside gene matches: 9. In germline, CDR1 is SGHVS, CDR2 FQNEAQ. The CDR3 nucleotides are TGTGCCAGCAGCTCCGGCGGGGGGCGATTATACGAGCAGTACTTC. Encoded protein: CASSSGGGRLYEQYF.

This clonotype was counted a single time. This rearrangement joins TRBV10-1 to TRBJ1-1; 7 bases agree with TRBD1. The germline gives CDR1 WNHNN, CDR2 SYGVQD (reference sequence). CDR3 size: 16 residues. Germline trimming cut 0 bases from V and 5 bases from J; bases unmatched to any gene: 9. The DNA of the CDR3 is TGCGCCAGCAGTGAGTCTCCGGGACAGAGGTGGACTGAAGCTTTCTTT. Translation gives CASSESPGQRWTEAFF.

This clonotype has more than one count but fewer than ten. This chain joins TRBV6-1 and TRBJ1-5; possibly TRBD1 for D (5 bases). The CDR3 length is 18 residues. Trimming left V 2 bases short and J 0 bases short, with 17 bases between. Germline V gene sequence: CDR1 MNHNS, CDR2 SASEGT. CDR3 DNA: TGTGCCAGCAGTGAAAACGCGTGGCAGGGCGTTAGCAATCAGCCCCAGCATTTT. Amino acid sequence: CASSENAWQGVSNQPQHF.